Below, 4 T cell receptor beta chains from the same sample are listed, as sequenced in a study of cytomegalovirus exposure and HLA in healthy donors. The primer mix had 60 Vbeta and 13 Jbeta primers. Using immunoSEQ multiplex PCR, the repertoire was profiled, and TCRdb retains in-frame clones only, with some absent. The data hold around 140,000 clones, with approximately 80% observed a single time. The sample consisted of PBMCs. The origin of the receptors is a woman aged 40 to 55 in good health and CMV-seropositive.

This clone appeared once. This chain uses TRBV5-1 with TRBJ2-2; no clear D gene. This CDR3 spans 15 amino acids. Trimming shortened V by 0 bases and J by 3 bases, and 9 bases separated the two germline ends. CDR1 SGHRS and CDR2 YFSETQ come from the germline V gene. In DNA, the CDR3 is TGCGCCAGCAGCTTGGGTGCCAGTTACACCGGGGAGCTGTTTTTT. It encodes CASSLGASYTGELFF.

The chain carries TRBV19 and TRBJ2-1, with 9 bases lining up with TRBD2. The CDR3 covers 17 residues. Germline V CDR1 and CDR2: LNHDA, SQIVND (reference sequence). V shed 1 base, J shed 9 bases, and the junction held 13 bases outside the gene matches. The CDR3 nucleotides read TGTGCCAGTAGTATAGGTCTGGGGACTAGCTCCGCTGTTGAGCAGTTCTTC. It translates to CASSIGLGTSSAVEQFF.

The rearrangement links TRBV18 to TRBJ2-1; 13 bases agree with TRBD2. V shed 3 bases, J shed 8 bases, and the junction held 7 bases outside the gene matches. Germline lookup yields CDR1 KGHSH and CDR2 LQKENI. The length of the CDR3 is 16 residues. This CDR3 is CASSPGTSGKIHEQFF. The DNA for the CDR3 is TGTGCCAGCTCACCCGGGACTAGCGGGAAGATCCATGAGCAGTTCTTC.

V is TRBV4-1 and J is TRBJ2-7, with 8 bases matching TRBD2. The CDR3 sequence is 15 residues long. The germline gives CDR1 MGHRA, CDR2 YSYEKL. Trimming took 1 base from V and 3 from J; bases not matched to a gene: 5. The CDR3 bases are TGCGCCAGCAGCCAAGTCGTTAGCGGGGTCTACGAGCAGTACTTC. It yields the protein CASSQVVSGVYEQYF.